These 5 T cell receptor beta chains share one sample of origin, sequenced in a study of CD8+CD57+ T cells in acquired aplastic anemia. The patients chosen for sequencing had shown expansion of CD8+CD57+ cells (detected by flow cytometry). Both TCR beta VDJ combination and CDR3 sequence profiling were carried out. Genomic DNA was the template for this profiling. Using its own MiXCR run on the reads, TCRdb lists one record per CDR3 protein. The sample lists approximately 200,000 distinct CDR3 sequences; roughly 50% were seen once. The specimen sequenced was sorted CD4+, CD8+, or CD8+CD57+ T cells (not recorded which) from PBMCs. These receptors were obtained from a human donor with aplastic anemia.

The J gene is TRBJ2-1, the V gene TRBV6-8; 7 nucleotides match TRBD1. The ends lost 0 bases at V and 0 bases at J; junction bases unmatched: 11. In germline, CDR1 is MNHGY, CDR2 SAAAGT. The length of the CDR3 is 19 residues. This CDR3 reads CASSYSNSGQLTSYNEQFF. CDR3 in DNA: TGTGCCAGCAGTTACTCAAACTCGGGACAGCTTACCTCCTACAATGAGCAGTTCTTC.

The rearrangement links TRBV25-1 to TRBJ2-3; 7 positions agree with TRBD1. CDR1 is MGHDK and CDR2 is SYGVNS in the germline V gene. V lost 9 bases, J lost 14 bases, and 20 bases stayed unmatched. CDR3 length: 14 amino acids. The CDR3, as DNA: TGTGCCAGTGGGGATACCGGGACAGTTCCCACCCGGTATTTT. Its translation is CASGDTGTVPTRYF. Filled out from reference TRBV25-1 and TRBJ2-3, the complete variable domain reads EADIYQTPRYLVIGTGKKITLECSQTMGHDKMYWYQQDPGMELHLIHYSYGVNSTEKGDLSSESTVSRIRTEHFPLTLESARPSHTSQYLCASGDTGTVPTRYFGPGTRLTVL.

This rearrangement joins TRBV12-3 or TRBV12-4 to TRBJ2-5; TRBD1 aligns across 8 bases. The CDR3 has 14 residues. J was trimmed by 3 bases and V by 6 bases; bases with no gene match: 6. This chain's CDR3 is CASSRGQVEETQYF. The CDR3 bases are TGTGCCAGCAGCCGGGGACAGGTGGAAGAGACCCAGTACTTC.

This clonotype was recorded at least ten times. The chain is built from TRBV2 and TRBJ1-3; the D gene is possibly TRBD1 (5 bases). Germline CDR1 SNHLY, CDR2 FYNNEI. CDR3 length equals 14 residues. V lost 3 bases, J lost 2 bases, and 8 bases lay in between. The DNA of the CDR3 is TGTGCCAGCAGTGATCTGACAGCTGGAAACACCATATATTTT. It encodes CASSDLTAGNTIYF.

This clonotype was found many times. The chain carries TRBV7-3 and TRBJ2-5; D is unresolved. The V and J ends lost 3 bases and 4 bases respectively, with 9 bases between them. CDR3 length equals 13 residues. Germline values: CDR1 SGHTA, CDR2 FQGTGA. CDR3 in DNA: TGTGCCAGCAGCTTGAGGCCGGGAGAGACCCAGTACTTC. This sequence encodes CASSLRPGETQYF.